The 19 T cell receptor beta chains given below trace back to one sample, sequenced in a study of blood T cells in healthy people across ages. The second PCR ran roughly 7 to 11 cycles with a sample-barcoded 5' primer and J-beta primers. Each CDR3 protein gets one entry after TCRdb re-called the 5' RACE reads with MiXCR. Of roughly 1,800,000 distinct CDR3 sequences listed, 40% to 55% are singletons. The sample comprised blood. The receptors here all came from a woman in her 40s in good health.

The rearrangement uses TRBV10-2 and TRBJ2-7, with D possibly matching TRBD2 (6 bases). The CDR3 spans 14 residues. V lost 2 bases to trimming and J lost 0 bases, with 8 bases between them. CDR1 is WSHSY, CDR2 SAAADI, per germline. The CDR3 nucleotides are TGCGCCAGCAGTGAGGTGACTAGCTCCTACGAGCAGTACTTC. This codes for CASSEVTSSYEQYF.

The chain carries TRBV2 and TRBJ2-3, with a tentative D call TRBD1 (5 bases). V dropped 4 bases and J dropped 2 bases, with 25 bases sitting between them. Germline V gives CDR1 SNHLY, CDR2 FYNNEI. This CDR3 is built from 19 residues. CDR3 coding DNA: TGTGCCAGCAGTGGGTCTGGGGCCGTTATTCCCCCCCACACAGATACGCAGTATTTT. Protein: CASSGSGAVIPPHTDTQYF.

This clonotype was counted a few times. The chain has TRBV7-2 and TRBJ2-7; D is unresolved. CDR1 and CDR2 from the germline V gene are SGHTA and FQGNSA. Trimming left V 5 bases short and J 6 bases short, with 8 bases between. The CDR3 has 11 amino acids. CDR3 DNA sequence: TGTGCCAGCAGCGGGATGACCGAGCAGTACTTC. This codes for CASSGMTEQYF.

CDR3 amino acids: CASSLDSGGYTF. CDR3 nucleotides: TGTGCCAGCAGCTTAGATTCAGGGGGCTACACCTTC. V and J are TRBV7-9 and TRBJ1-2; weak D call: TRBD1 (5 bases). The CDR3 sequence is 12 residues long. Germline values: CDR1 SEHNR, CDR2 FQNEAQ (reference sequence). V lost 1 base and J lost 8, with 8 bases in between.

The chain is built from TRBV7-2 and TRBJ2-5, with 11 bases aligning to TRBD2. Germline CDR1 reads SGHTA; CDR2 reads FQGNSA. The ends lost 5 bases at V and 6 bases at J; junction bases unmatched: 8. This CDR3 has 15 residues. For the CDR3, the DNA is TGTGCCAGCAGCCCTGGGCTAGCGGGGGGCCAGACCCAGTACTTC. It is translated as CASSPGLAGGQTQYF.

Only a few counts were recorded for this clonotype. The rearrangement uses TRBV6-2 or TRBV6-3 and TRBJ1-2; weak D call: TRBD1 (6 bases). V shed 4 bases and J shed 0 bases, with 6 bases lying between them. The CDR3 totals 13 residues. Germline CDR1 reads MNHEY; CDR2 reads SVGEGT. The DNA of the CDR3 is TGTGCCAGCAGTTGGACAGCTAACTATGGCTACACCTTC. This gives the protein CASSWTANYGYTF.

The chain carries TRBV5-1 and TRBJ2-1; possibly TRBD1 or TRBD2 for D (5 bases each). CDR1 is SGHRS and CDR2 is YFSETQ in the germline V gene. V was pared by 5 bases and J by 9 bases, with 18 bases between. The CDR3 is 14 residues long. DNA for the CDR3: TGCGCCAGCAGTGGGGCAGGGAGTGTTGCTGAGCAGTTCTTC. Protein product: CASSGAGSVAEQFF.

The V and J genes are TRBV12-3 or TRBV12-4 and TRBJ2-5; D is perhaps TRBD2 (6 bases). Trimming shortened V by 1 base and J by 11 bases, and 26 bases separated the two germline ends. The CDR3 loop spans 17 amino acids. CDR3 in amino acids: CASSLGSPAGASTRQYF. Here the CDR3 DNA reads TGTGCCAGCAGTTTAGGCTCCCCAGCGGGCGCTTCTACGAGGCAGTACTTC.

This chain uses TRBV7-2 with TRBJ2-7; D ambiguous. The CDR3 has 14 amino acids. Trimming removed 5 bases at V and 2 bases at J, with 13 bases between. The germline gives CDR1 SGHTA, CDR2 FQGNSA. The CDR3 spells CASSVDAAPYEQYF. The DNA for the CDR3 is TGTGCCAGCAGCGTAGACGCGGCCCCCTACGAGCAGTACTTC.

The chain employs TRBV28 and TRBJ1-6, with D unclear. The V gene's germline CDR1 is MDHEN and CDR2 SYDVKM. This CDR3 region has 13 residues. Trimming removed 8 bases from V and 5 bases from J, with 10 bases in between. As DNA, the CDR3 is TGTGCCAGCGAAGCGGGGAATAATTCACCCCTCCACTTT. Protein sequence: CASEAGNNSPLHF.

V is TRBV20-1 and J is TRBJ2-5, with D maybe TRBD1 (5 bases). The germline V gene has CDR1 DFQATT and CDR2 SNEGSKA (reference sequence). The CDR3 covers 12 residues. The V end lost 6 bases, the J end lost 5 bases, and 13 bases lay between the germline ends. Written as DNA, the CDR3 is TGCAGTGCCCCCCAGGGATTGGAGACCCAGTACTTC. Encoded protein: CSAPQGLETQYF.

This clonotype was counted a few times. The genes are TRBV4-1 and TRBJ1-4; 9 positions agree with TRBD1. The V gene's germline CDR1 is MGHRA and CDR2 YSYEKL. The CDR3 consists of 15 residues. The V segment lost 4 bases and the J segment 8 bases; nucleotides outside the gene matches: 8. The CDR3 loop is CASSPIGTGYEKLFF. DNA of the CDR3: TGCGCCAGCAGCCCGATCGGGACAGGGTACGAAAAACTGTTTTTT.

As to this clonotype: A junction boundary mismatches the germline segment, possibly from a read error. J is TRBJ2-3 and V is TRBV6-1; unclear D gene. Germline CDR1 and CDR2: MNHNS and SASEGT. The CDR3 runs 13 residues. The CDR3 nucleotides read TGTGCCAGCAGTGGGGTTGTAACAGCTACGCAGTATTTT. As protein: CASSGVVTATQYF.

The V call is TRBV7-9, the J call TRBJ2-5, with D possibly called TRBD1 or TRBD2 (5 bases each). Germline-derived CDR1 and CDR2 are SEHNR and FQNEAQ (reference sequence). Trimming removed 5 bases at V and 2 bases at J, with 12 bases between. The CDR3 runs to 14 residues. CDR3 bases: TGTGCCAGCAGCGGACTTCAGGGTCAAGAGACCCAGTACTTC. It specifies CASSGLQGQETQYF.

The V call is TRBV29-1, the J call TRBJ2-7; possibly TRBD1 or TRBD2 for D (6 bases each). V lost 3 bases and J 5 bases, leaving 20 bases between the germline ends. Germline-derived CDR1 and CDR2 are SQVTM and ANQGSEA. This CDR3 is 15 amino acids long. CDR3 DNA sequence: TGCAGCGTTGAGAGGGCCGAAACAGGGAGGCACGAGCAGTACTTC. Its protein is CSVERAETGRHEQYF.

The chain combines TRBV7-2 with TRBJ2-1; 8 nucleotides match TRBD2. Judging by the DNA end, TRBJ2-7 fits better; the J call may be wrong. The CDR3 sequence is 15 residues long. CDR1 and CDR2 from the germline V gene are SGHTA and FQGNSA. DNA of the CDR3: TGTGCCAGCAGCGCCAGCGGGGGCTCCTACAATGAGCAGTACTTC. Its translation is CASSASGGSYNEQYF.

The sample holds a few counts of this clonotype. The rearrangement links TRBV20-1 to TRBJ2-7, with 7 bases lining up with TRBD1. The CDR3 covers 14 residues. Germline loops: CDR1 DFQATT, CDR2 SNEGSKA (reference sequence). The trim removed 8 bases at V and 2 bases at J, leaving 12 bases unmatched. The CDR3 region has the DNA TGCAGTTTATATGTGGGGACAGTCACCTACGAGCAGTACTTC. Its protein product is CSLYVGTVTYEQYF.

This clonotype was detected a few times. The junction departs from germline at one end; a sequencing error may be responsible. This rearrangement joins TRBV7-2 to TRBJ2-1; perhaps TRBD1 as D (6 bases). Per the germline V gene, CDR1 is SGHTA and CDR2 is FQGNSA. CDR3 length: 16 amino acids. The CDR3 coding sequence is TGTGCCAGCAGCCAGGACAGTCGGAGCTCCTATAATGAGCAGTTCTTC. As protein: CASSQDSRSSYNEQFF.

The chain links TRBV7-3 to TRBJ2-3; D might be TRBD1 (6 bases). From germline, CDR1 is SGHTA and CDR2 FQGTGA. Between the trimmed V and J ends, which lost 1 base and 4 bases, there was a span of 15 bases. The CDR3 loop spans 16 amino acids. The CDR3 DNA sequence: TGTGCCAGCAGCTTAAGACCTGGGACACTCGCAGATACGCAGTATTTT. Translation gives CASSLRPGTLADTQYF. The full variable domain, completed using reference TRBV7-3 and TRBJ2-3, is GAGVSQTPSNKVTEKGKYVELRCDPISGHTALYWYRQSLGQGPEFLIYFQGTGAADDSGLPNDRFFAVRPEGSVSTLKIQRTERGDSAVYLCASSLRPGTLADTQYFGPGTRLTVL.